This T cell receptor beta chain was obtained from a study of CD8 T cells in ankylosing spondylitis. As regards this clonotype: The antigen remains unidentified.

The CDR3 spans 14 residues. Germline CDR1 and CDR2: LGHNA and YNFKEQ. Trimming stripped 7 bases from V and 9 bases from J, with 19 bases between. Study outcomes and limitations: Disease-linked clones, CD8+, were relatively rare in peripheral blood. Characteristic of ankylosing spondylitis blood, it appeared, was a TCR beta motif comprising about eight highly homologous variants. Some of the motif variants had earlier been found in reactive arthritis patients' fluid and blood.

TCRdb analysed the 5' RACE reads with MiXCR anew, one entry per CDR3 protein. The sample has about 450,000 distinct CDR3 sequences; around 26% are singletons. The rearrangement links TRBV4-2 to TRBJ2-1, with D perhaps matching TRBD2 (5 bases). The material sequenced was blood, either unsorted or a sorted T cell fraction (not recorded which). This TCR derives from a male donor with ankylosing spondylitis. The CDR3 bases are TGTGCCAGCATGCAGCAGTTTGGGCGGGCTGAGCAGTTCTTC. It specifies CASMQQFGRAEQFF.